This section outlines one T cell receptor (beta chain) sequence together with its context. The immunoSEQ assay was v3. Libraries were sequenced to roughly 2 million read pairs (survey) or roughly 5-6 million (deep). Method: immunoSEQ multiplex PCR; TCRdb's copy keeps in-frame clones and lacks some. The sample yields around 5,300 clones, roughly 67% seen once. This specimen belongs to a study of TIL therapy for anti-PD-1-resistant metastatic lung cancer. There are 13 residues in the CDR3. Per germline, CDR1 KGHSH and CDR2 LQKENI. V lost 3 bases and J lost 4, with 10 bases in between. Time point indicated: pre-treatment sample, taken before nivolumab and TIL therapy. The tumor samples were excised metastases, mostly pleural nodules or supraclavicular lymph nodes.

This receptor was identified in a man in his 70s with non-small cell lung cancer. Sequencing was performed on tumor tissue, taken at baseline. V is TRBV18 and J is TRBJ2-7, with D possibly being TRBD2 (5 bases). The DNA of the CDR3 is TGTGCCAGCTCACCGGGAGCTAATTACGAGCAGTACTTC. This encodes CASSPGANYEQYF.